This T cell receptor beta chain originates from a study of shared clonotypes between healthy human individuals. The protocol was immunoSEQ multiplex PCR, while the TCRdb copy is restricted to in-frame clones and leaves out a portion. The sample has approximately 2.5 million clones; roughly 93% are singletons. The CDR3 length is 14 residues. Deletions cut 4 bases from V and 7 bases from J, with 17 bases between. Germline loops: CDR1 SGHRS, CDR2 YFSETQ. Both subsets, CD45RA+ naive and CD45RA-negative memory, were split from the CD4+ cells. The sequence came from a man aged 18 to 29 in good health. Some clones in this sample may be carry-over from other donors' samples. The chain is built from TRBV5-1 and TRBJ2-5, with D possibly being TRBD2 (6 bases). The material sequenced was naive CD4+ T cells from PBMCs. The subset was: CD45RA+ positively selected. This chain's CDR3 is CASSAGPGMSTQYF. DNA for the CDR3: TGCGCCAGCAGCGCGGGACCAGGGATGTCGACCCAGTACTTC.